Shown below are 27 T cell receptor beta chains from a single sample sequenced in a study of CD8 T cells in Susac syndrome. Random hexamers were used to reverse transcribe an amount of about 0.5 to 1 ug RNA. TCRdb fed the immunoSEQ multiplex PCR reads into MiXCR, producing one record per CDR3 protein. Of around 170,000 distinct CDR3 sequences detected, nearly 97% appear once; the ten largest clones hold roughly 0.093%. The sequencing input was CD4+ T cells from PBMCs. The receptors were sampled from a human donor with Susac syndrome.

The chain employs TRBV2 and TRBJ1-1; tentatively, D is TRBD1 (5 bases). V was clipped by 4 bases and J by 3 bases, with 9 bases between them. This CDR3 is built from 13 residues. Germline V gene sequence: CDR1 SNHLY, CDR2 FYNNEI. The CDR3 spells CASSGGGYTEAFF. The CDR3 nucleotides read TGTGCCAGCAGTGGTGGGGGTTACACTGAAGCTTTCTTT.

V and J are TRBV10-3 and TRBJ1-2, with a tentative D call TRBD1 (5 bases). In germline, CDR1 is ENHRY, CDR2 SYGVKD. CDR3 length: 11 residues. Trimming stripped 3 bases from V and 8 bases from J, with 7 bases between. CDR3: CAISEGEGYTF. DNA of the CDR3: TGTGCCATCAGTGAAGGGGAGGGCTACACCTTC.

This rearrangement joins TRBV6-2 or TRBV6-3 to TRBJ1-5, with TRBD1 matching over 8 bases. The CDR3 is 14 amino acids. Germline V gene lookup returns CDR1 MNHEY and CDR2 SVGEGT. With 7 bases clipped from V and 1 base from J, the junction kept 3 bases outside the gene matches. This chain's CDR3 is CASKRDRSNQPQHF. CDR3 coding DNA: TGTGCCAGCAAACGGGACAGGAGCAATCAGCCCCAGCATTTT.

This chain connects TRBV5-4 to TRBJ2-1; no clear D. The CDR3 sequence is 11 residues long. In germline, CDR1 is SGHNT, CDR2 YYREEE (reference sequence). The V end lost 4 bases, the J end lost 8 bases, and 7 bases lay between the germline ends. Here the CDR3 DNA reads TGTGCCAGCAGCCGCTTGCATGAGCAGTTCTTC. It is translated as CASSRLHEQFF.

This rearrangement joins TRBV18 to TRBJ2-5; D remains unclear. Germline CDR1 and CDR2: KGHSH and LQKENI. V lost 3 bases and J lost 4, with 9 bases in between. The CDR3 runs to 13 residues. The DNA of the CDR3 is TGTGCCAGCTCACCGGACCAGAGAGAGACCCAGTACTTC. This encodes CASSPDQRETQYF.

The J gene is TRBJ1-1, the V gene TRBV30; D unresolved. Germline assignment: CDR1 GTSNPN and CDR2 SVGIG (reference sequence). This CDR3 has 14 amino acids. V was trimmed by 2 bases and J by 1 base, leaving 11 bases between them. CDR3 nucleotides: TGTGCCTGGAGTCCCGGACGGAGGAACACTGAAGCTTTCTTT. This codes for CAWSPGRRNTEAFF.

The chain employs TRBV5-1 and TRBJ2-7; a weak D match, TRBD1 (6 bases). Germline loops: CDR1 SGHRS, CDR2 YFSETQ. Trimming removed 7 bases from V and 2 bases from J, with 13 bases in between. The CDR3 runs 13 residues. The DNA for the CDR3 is TGCGCCAGCTCACAGGGTGAACCCTACGAGCAGTACTTC. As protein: CASSQGEPYEQYF.

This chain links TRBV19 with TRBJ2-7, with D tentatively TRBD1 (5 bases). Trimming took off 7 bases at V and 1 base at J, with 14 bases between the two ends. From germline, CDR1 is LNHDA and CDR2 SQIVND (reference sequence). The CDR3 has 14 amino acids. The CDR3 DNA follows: TGTGCCAGTACCCCAGACAGAACTTCCTACGAGCAGTACTTC. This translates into CASTPDRTSYEQYF. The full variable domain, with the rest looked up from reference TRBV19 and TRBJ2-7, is DGGITQSPKYLFRKEGQNVTLSCEQNLNHDAMYWYRQDPGQGLRLIYYSQIVNDFQKGDIAEGYSVSREKKESFPLTVTSAQKNPTAFYLCASTPDRTSYEQYFGPGTRLTVT.

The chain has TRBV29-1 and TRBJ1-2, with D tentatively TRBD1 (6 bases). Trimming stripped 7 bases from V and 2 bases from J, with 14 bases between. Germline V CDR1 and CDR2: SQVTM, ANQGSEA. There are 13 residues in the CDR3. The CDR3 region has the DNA TGCAGCGGTGACCCAGGGGAAAACTATGGCTACACCTTC. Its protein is CSGDPGENYGYTF.

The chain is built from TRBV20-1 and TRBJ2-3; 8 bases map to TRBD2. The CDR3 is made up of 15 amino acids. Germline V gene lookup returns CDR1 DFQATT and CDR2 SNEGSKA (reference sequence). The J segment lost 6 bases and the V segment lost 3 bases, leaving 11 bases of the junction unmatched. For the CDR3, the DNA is TGCAGTGCTAGGGCCCCGGTCGGGGGGGCGGATACGCAGTATTTT. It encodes CSARAPVGGADTQYF.

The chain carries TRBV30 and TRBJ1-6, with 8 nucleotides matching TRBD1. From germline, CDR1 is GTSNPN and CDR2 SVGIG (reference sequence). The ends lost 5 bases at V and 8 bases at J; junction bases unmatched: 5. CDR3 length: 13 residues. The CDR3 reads CAWGQGRDSPLHF. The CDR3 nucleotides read TGTGCCTGGGGACAGGGTAGGGATTCACCCCTCCACTTT.

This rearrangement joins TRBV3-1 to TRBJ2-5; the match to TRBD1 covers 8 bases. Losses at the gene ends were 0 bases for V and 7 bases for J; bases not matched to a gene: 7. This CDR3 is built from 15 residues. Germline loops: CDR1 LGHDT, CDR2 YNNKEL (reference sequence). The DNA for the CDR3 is TGTGCCAGCAGCCAAGATACGGGACAGGAGGGGACCCAGTACTTC. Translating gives CASSQDTGQEGTQYF.

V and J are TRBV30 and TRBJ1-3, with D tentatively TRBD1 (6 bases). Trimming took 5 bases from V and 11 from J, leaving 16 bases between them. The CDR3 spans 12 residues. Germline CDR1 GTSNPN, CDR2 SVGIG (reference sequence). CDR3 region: CAWALNRVPIYF. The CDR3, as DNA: TGTGCCTGGGCCCTTAACAGGGTACCCATATATTTT.

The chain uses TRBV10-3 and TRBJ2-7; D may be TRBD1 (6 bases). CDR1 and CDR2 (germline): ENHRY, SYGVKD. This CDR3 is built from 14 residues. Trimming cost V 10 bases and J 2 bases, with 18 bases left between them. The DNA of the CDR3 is TGTGCCACGTTGGACAGAACTAAGACCTACGAGCAGTACTTC. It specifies CATLDRTKTYEQYF.

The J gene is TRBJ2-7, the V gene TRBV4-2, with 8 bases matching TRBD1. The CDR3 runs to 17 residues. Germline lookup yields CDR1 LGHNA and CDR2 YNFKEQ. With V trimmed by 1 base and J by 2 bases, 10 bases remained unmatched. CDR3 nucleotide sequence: TGTGCCAGCAGCCAAGGGGAGTTCGGACAGGGCACCTACGAGCAGTACTTC. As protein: CASSQGEFGQGTYEQYF.

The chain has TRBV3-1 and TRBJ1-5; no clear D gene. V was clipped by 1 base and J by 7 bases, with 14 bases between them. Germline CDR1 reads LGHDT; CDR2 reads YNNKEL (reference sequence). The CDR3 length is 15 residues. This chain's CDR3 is CASSQGRGGLQPQHF. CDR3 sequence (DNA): TGTGCCAGCAGCCAAGGCAGAGGCGGATTACAGCCCCAGCATTTT.

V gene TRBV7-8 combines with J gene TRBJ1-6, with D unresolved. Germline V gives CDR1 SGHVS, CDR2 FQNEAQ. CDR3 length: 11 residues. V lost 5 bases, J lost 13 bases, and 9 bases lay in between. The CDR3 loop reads CASSPQGPLHF. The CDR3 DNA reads TGTGCCAGCAGCCCGCAAGGGCCCCTCCACTTT.

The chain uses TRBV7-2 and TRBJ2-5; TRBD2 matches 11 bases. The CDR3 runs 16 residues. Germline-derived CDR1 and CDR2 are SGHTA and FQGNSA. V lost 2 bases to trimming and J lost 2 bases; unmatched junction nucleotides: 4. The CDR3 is CASSLTSGGFQETQYF. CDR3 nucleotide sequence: TGTGCCAGCAGCTTAACTAGCGGGGGTTTTCAAGAGACCCAGTACTTC.

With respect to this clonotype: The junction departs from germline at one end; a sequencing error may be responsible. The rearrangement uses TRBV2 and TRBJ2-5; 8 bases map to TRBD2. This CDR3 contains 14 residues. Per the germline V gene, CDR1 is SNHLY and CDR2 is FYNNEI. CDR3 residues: CASREAGAGETQYF. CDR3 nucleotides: TGTGCCAGCAGAGAAGCGGGGGCGGGAGAGACCCAGTACTTC.

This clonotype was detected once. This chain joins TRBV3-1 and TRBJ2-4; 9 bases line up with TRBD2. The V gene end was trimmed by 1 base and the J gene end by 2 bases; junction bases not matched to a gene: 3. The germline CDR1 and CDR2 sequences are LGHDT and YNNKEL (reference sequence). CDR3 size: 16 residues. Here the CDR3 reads CASSQGLAGPKNIQYF. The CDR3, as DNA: TGTGCCAGCAGCCAAGGTCTAGCGGGGCCCAAAAACATTCAGTACTTC.

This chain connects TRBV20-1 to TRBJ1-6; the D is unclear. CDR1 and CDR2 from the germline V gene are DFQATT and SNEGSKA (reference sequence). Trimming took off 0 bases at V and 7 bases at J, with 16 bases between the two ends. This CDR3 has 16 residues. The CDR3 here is CSARDRVTQWNSPLHF. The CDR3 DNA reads TGCAGTGCTAGAGATAGGGTGACACAGTGGAATTCACCCCTCCACTTT.

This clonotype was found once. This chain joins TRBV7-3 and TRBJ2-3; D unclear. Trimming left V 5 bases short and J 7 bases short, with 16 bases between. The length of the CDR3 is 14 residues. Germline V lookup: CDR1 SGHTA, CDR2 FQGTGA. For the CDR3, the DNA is TGTGCCAGCAGCCCGATGCCCGGTTTGAATACGCAGTATTTT. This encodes CASSPMPGLNTQYF.

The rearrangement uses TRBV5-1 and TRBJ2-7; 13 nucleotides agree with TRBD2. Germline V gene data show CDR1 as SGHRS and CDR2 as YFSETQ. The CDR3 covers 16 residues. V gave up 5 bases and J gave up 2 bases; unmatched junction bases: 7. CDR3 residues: CASRSGLAGPAYEQYF. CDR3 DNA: TGCGCCAGCAGGTCGGGACTAGCGGGGCCTGCCTACGAGCAGTACTTC.

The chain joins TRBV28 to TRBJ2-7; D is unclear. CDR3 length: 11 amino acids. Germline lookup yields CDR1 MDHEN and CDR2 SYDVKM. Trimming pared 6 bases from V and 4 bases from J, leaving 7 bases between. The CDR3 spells CASRVDYEQYF. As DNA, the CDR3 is TGTGCCAGCAGAGTAGATTACGAGCAGTACTTC.

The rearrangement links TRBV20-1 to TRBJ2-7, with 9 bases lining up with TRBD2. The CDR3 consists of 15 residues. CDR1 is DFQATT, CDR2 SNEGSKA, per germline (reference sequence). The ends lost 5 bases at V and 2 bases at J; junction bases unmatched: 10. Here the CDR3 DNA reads TGCAGTGCTTCACACCCGCGGGGGGGACCCTACGAGCAGTACTTC. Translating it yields CSASHPRGGPYEQYF.

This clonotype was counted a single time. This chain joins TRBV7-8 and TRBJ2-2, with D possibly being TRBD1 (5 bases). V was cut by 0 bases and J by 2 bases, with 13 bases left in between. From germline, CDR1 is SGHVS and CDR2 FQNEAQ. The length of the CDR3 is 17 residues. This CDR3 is CASSLALRQSNTGELFF. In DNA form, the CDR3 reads TGTGCCAGCAGCTTAGCGCTGAGACAGAGTAACACCGGGGAGCTGTTTTTT.

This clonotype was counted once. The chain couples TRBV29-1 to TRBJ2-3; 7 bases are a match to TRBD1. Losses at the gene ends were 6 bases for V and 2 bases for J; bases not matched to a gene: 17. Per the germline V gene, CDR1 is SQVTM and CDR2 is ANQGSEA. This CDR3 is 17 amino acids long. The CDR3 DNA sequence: TGCAGCGTCGCCGGGACAGATATCTATACCTACACAGATACGCAGTATTTT. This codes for CSVAGTDIYTYTDTQYF.